These 26 T cell receptor beta chains share one sample of origin, sequenced in a study of CD8 T cells in ankylosing spondylitis. From the 5' RACE reads, TCRdb called clonotypes with MiXCR, one entry per CDR3 protein. This sample carries 200,000 to 300,000 distinct CDR3 sequences, roughly 10% of them seen once, and the ten largest clones take around 3%. The sequenced sample was blood, either unsorted or a sorted T cell fraction (not recorded which). These receptors all stem from a male donor with ankylosing spondylitis or in good health (not recorded which).

This clonotype has more than one count but fewer than ten. V gene TRBV12-5 combines with J gene TRBJ2-5; 12 positions agree with TRBD1. Germline V gene lookup returns CDR1 LGHNT and CDR2 FRNRAP. CDR3 length: 17 residues. Trimming took 1 base from V and 5 from J; bases not matched to a gene: 8. This CDR3 reads CASGLGSGDRGLETQYF. CDR3 in DNA: TGTGCTAGTGGTTTGGGAAGTGGGGACAGGGGGCTCGAGACCCAGTACTTC.

This clonotype has a count of ten or more. V and J are TRBV10-3 and TRBJ1-1; no reliable D call. The CDR3 has 12 amino acids. V was pared by 0 bases and J by 8 bases, with 7 bases between. Germline V gene lookup returns CDR1 ENHRY and CDR2 SYGVKD. The CDR3: CAISESGTEAFF. CDR3 coding DNA: TGTGCCATCAGTGAGTCAGGAACAGAAGCTTTCTTT.

This clonotype has a count of ten or more. This sequence joins TRBV2 and TRBJ1-5, with a possible D match to TRBD1 (6 bases). CDR3 size: 15 residues. V gave up 2 bases and J gave up 6 bases, with 14 bases separating them. CDR1 SNHLY and CDR2 FYNNEI come from the germline V gene. The CDR3: CASSELQGGIQPQHF. For the CDR3, the DNA is TGTGCCAGCAGTGAATTACAGGGAGGTATTCAGCCCCAGCATTTT. The entire variable domain, with the rest obtained from reference TRBV2 and TRBJ1-5, is as follows: EPEVTQTPSHQVTQMGQEVILRCVPISNHLYFYWYRQILGQKVEFLVSFYNNEISEKSEIFDDQFSVERPDGSNFTLKIRSTKLEDSAMYFCASSELQGGIQPQHFGDGTRLSIL.

The chain couples TRBV10-3 to TRBJ1-1; the D is unclear. Germline CDR1 is ENHRY and CDR2 is SYGVKD. Trimming cost V 5 bases and J 4 bases, with 8 bases left between them. This CDR3 has 12 residues. The CDR3 sequence is CAISRRGTEAFF. CDR3 in DNA: TGTGCCATCAGTCGTCGGGGCACTGAAGCTTTCTTT.

This clonotype was counted only a few times. This sequence joins TRBV2 and TRBJ1-5; D ambiguous. There are 15 residues in the CDR3. Trimming pared 8 bases from V and 0 bases from J, leaving 14 bases between. CDR1 is SNHLY, CDR2 FYNNEI, per germline. The CDR3 spells CASAAADNSNQPQHF. In DNA form, the CDR3 reads TGTGCCAGCGCGGCGGCAGACAATAGCAATCAGCCCCAGCATTTT.

This clonotype was seen only a few times. V usage is TRBV7-6 and J usage is TRBJ2-1; 7 nucleotides line up with TRBD2. From germline, CDR1 is SGHVS and CDR2 FNYEAQ. The ends lost 5 bases at V and 7 bases at J; junction bases unmatched: 17. The CDR3 loop spans 17 amino acids. CDR3 coding DNA: TGTGCCAGCAGCCAGGGACGGTGGAAGGACGGGAGGAATGAGCAGTTCTTC. Its translation: CASSQGRWKDGRNEQFF.

The sample holds many counts of this clonotype. The chain uses TRBV20-1 and TRBJ2-5, with D perhaps TRBD1 (5 bases). The CDR3 is 15 amino acids. V gave up 0 bases and J gave up 5 bases, with 16 bases separating them. Germline CDR1 DFQATT, CDR2 SNEGSKA (reference sequence). CDR3 residues: CSARDLDGGAETQYF. DNA for the CDR3: TGCAGTGCTAGAGATCTCGACGGTGGGGCGGAGACCCAGTACTTC.

This clonotype was found many times. The CDR3 loop is CASSIELAGGYNEQFF. The CDR3 DNA sequence: TGTGCCAGTAGTATAGAACTAGCGGGGGGGTACAATGAGCAGTTCTTC. This rearrangement joins TRBV19 to TRBJ2-1, with 13 bases that match TRBD2. From germline, CDR1 is LNHDA and CDR2 SQIVND (reference sequence). The V and J ends lost 0 bases and 4 bases, in that order; junction bases with no gene match: 0. This CDR3 contains 16 residues.

This clonotype was counted ten times or more. One junction end does not reproduce the germline sequence, and a read error may be involved. The chain joins TRBV5-1 to TRBJ2-3; D remains ambiguous. The germline gives CDR1 SGHRS, CDR2 YFSETQ. This CDR3 region has 14 residues. CDR3 amino acids: CASSPSQPTYTQYF. CDR3 nucleotide sequence: TGCGCCAGCAGCCCGTCACAGCCCACATATACGCAGTATTTT.

This clonotype was seen many times. V is TRBV12-3 or TRBV12-4 and J is TRBJ2-2; 10 positions match TRBD2. The ends lost 6 bases at V and 9 bases at J; junction bases unmatched: 10. The CDR3 length is 15 residues. The CDR3 spells CASSPTSGSGRELFF. CDR3 nucleotides: TGTGCCAGCAGCCCGACTAGCGGGTCGGGGAGGGAGCTGTTTTTT.

The chain uses TRBV4-1 and TRBJ1-2; D is unresolved. Per germline, CDR1 MGHRA and CDR2 YSYEKL. Trimming left V 4 bases short and J 3 bases short, with 12 bases between. The CDR3 runs to 14 residues. This chain's CDR3 is CASSRGYGDYGYTF. The CDR3, as DNA: TGCGCCAGCAGCCGCGGCTATGGGGACTATGGCTACACCTTC.

This clonotype occurred many times. The V and J genes are TRBV4-2 and TRBJ2-5; possible D gene TRBD1, 5 bases. V lost 0 bases, J lost 2 bases, and 7 bases lay in between. The CDR3 has 14 amino acids. CDR1 and CDR2 from the germline V gene are LGHNA and YNFKEQ. CDR3 amino acids: CASSQEHRQETQYF. The CDR3 DNA is TGTGCCAGCAGCCAAGAGCACAGGCAAGAGACCCAGTACTTC.

This clonotype was picked up many times. This chain connects TRBV30 to TRBJ1-1; unclear D gene. This CDR3 spans 11 amino acids. Germline-derived CDR1 and CDR2 are GTSNPN and SVGIG (reference sequence). The ends were cut back, 1 base at V and 3 bases at J, with 3 bases in the middle. CDR3 loop: CAWSAYTEAFF. As DNA, the CDR3 is TGTGCCTGGAGTGCTTACACTGAAGCTTTCTTT.

The sample holds many counts of this clonotype. This chain's CDR3 is CASTMLQGAQETQYF. The CDR3 nucleotides are TGTGCCAGCACCATGCTACAGGGGGCCCAAGAGACCCAGTACTTC. The chain recombines TRBV5-5 with TRBJ2-5; 9 bases align to TRBD1. Germline CDR1 SGHKS, CDR2 YYEKEE (reference sequence). V shed 6 bases, J shed 1 base, and the junction held 7 bases outside the gene matches. The CDR3 sequence is 15 residues long. The complete variable domain, with remaining parts taken from reference TRBV5-5 and TRBJ2-5, reads DAGVTQSPTHLIKTRGQQVTLRCSPISGHKSVSWYQQVLGQGPQFIFQYYEKEERGRGNFPDRFSARQFPNYSSELNVNALLLGDSALYLCASTMLQGAQETQYFGPGTRLLVL.

There are many counts of this clonotype. The chain combines TRBV27 with TRBJ2-3, with 8 bases lining up with TRBD2. The CDR3 runs 15 residues. The V gene's germline CDR1 is MNHEY and CDR2 SMNVEV (reference sequence). V shed 5 bases and J 0 bases; nucleotides not matched to a gene: 4. CDR3 sequence: CASSIAGPSTDTQYF. CDR3 bases: TGTGCCAGCAGTATAGCGGGGCCAAGCACAGATACGCAGTATTTT.

This clonotype was detected ten times or more. The rearrangement links TRBV5-1 to TRBJ1-6, with 7 bases fitting TRBD1. The trim removed 4 bases at V and 6 bases at J, leaving 16 bases unmatched. CDR1 and CDR2 (germline): SGHRS, YFSETQ. The CDR3 consists of 18 residues. Here the CDR3 DNA reads TGCGCCAGCAGCACCCTACCACCGGGACAGAAGGCTAATTCACCCCTCCACTTT. It yields the protein CASSTLPPGQKANSPLHF.

The rearrangement links TRBV20-1 to TRBJ2-1, with 15 bases lining up with TRBD2. Unmatched junction bases numbered 5, after V lost 5 bases and J lost 9 bases. This CDR3 has 14 residues. The germline CDR1 and CDR2 sequences are DFQATT and SNEGSKA (reference sequence). The CDR3 spells CSAAGLAGGGEQFF. In nucleotides, the CDR3 is TGCAGTGCTGCGGGACTAGCGGGGGGAGGTGAGCAGTTCTTC.

Ten or more counts support this clonotype. The chain joins TRBV7-9 to TRBJ1-2; D is ambiguous. With 5 bases removed from V and 8 bases from J, the gap between germline ends came to 9 bases. The CDR3 runs 11 residues. Germline V gives CDR1 SEHNR, CDR2 FQNEAQ (reference sequence). CDR3 sequence: CASSGVGGYTF. CDR3 nucleotide sequence: TGTGCCAGCAGCGGAGTGGGGGGCTACACCTTC.

The chain's CDR3 is CASTIRQGYNEQFF. Here the CDR3 DNA reads TGTGCCAGCACAATCCGACAGGGCTACAATGAGCAGTTCTTC. The chain recombines TRBV6-2 or TRBV6-3 with TRBJ2-1; 7 nucleotides agree with TRBD1. Germline values: CDR1 MNHEY, CDR2 SVGEGT. J gave up 3 bases and V 7 bases, and 6 bases lay outside the gene matches. The CDR3 extends over 14 amino acids.

The chain links TRBV5-5 to TRBJ2-4; the D gene is possibly TRBD1 (5 bases). Germline CDR1 reads SGHKS; CDR2 reads YYEKEE (reference sequence). The CDR3 totals 15 residues. V was clipped by 5 bases and J by 3 bases, with 15 bases between them. The CDR3 DNA reads TGTGCCAGCAGTAAGCAGGGCGGTGACAAAAACATTCAGTACTTC. Translating gives CASSKQGGDKNIQYF.

This clonotype appeared many times. This chain uses TRBV29-1 with TRBJ2-1, with 8 bases matching TRBD1. Germline CDR1 reads SQVTM; CDR2 reads ANQGSEA. This CDR3 is built from 15 residues. V was clipped by 2 bases and J by 0 bases; unmatched bases: 3. DNA for the CDR3: TGCAGCGTTGAATCAGGGGGCCACTCCTACAATGAGCAGTTCTTC. It encodes CSVESGGHSYNEQFF.

In its sample, this clonotype was seen many times. The chain combines TRBV7-9 with TRBJ2-7; D might be TRBD2 (5 bases). The V and J ends lost 8 bases and 3 bases respectively, with 11 bases between them. Germline CDR1 SEHNR, CDR2 FQNEAQ (reference sequence). The length of the CDR3 is 12 residues. CDR3 DNA sequence: TGTGCCAGCTCCCCTGAGGGCTACGAGCAGTACTTC. Translating gives CASSPEGYEQYF.

The J gene is TRBJ2-3, the V gene TRBV5-1; 10 nucleotides match TRBD1. V was clipped by 5 bases and J by 1 base; unmatched bases: 4. Germline loops: CDR1 SGHRS, CDR2 YFSETQ. The CDR3 sequence is 15 residues long. The CDR3, as DNA: TGCGCCAGCAGAAGACAGGGGGCGGGCACAGATACGCAGTATTTT. Translated: CASRRQGAGTDTQYF. The variable domain in full, completed from reference TRBV5-1 and TRBJ2-3, reads KAGVTQTPRYLIKTRGQQVTLSCSPISGHRSVSWYQQTPGQGLQFLFEYFSETQRNKGNFPGRFSGRQFSNSRSEMNVSTLELGDSALYLCASRRQGAGTDTQYFGPGTRLTVL.

V and J are TRBV18 and TRBJ1-4, with D hard to call. Germline V gene lookup returns CDR1 KGHSH and CDR2 LQKENI. The CDR3 extends over 14 amino acids. With 3 bases removed from V and 3 bases from J, the gap between germline ends came to 8 bases. The CDR3 DNA is TGTGCCAGCTCACCGATAGCCCCTAATGAAAAACTGTTTTTT. This encodes CASSPIAPNEKLFF.

This clonotype was counted between two and nine times. The chain carries TRBV11-1 and TRBJ2-1, with 8 bases identical to TRBD2. The V and J ends lost 0 bases and 7 bases, in that order; junction bases with no gene match: 26. Per the germline V gene, CDR1 is SGHAT and CDR2 is FQDESV (reference sequence). The CDR3 consists of 22 residues. Here the CDR3 reads CASSLAPPGISGGAAAANEQFF. The CDR3 DNA follows: TGTGCCAGCAGCTTAGCCCCCCCGGGAATAAGCGGGGGAGCCGCCGCCGCTAATGAGCAGTTCTTC.

The genes are TRBV5-6 and TRBJ1-2, with no clear D. The germline V gene has CDR1 SGHDT and CDR2 YYEEEE. This CDR3 comprises 12 residues. Trimming shortened V by 1 base and J by 7 bases, and 8 bases separated the two germline ends. The chain's CDR3 is CASSLPSSGYTF. In DNA, the CDR3 is TGTGCCAGCAGCTTGCCGAGCTCTGGCTACACCTTC.